This TCR beta chain was profiled in a study of T cell repertoires in cytomegalovirus infection. The wider study: Recently identified HLA-C-restricted CMV epitopes and well-studied HLA-B-restricted CMV epitopes were used by the study. Through public TCR beta signatures, both CMV infection and matching HLA type were indicated. Study-level results: Summed public TCR beta family frequency identified CMV carriers bearing the relevant HLA.

From the reads, TCRdb called clonotypes with MiXCR, one entry per CDR3 protein. Seen here are 680,000 or so distinct CDR3 sequences, about 30% observed once, and the top ten hold roughly 18%. Germline-derived CDR1 and CDR2 are SQVTM and ANQGSEA. CDR3 size: 15 residues. With 0 bases removed from V and 4 bases from J, the gap between germline ends came to 15 bases. To note about this clonotype: Its antigen remains unknown.

The V gene is TRBV29-1, the J gene TRBJ1-2; no clear D gene. The clonotype comes from a human donor in good health (CMV status not recorded). Some clones in this sample may be carry-over from other donors' samples. Material: cultured PBMCs, obtained from culture after CMV antigen stimulation. The DNA for the CDR3 is TGCAGCGTTGAAGATCGTTTGGAACACCGCTATGGCTACACCTTC. Protein product: CSVEDRLEHRYGYTF.